The table lists the clone carrying this T cell receptor beta chain with many counts. Its antigen is still unknown. The sample belongs to a study of Graves' ophthalmopathy and Graves' hyperthyroidism. Findings and caveats of the study: Blood also contained most of the expanded thyroid clonotypes above 0.001 frequency.

Hyperthyroidism patients were newly diagnosed, under 2 months' duration, aged 18 to 65. The PBMCs were taken from around 10 ml of fresh peripheral blood. Germline V gene sequence: CDR1 SNHLY, CDR2 FYNNEI. Unmatched junction bases numbered 9, after V lost 7 bases and J lost 3 bases. The CDR3 spans 14 residues. The authors amplified TCR beta CDR3 regions, and they did so from RNA transcripts for repertoire sequencing. The workflow started with a first-round RT-PCR run with HTBI primers and then moved on to a second-round multiplex PCR. TCRdb re-called the multiplex PCR reads with MiXCR, one entry per CDR3 protein. This sample carries a few hundred thousand distinct CDR3 sequences, about 16% of them seen once, and the ten largest clones take roughly 7%.

This receptor was taken from a woman aged 18-29 years with stable Graves' hyperthyroidism. The rearrangement links TRBV2 to TRBJ2-7, with 7 bases lining up with TRBD2. The sequencing sample was made of peripheral blood. CDR3 loop: CASTPGGNYYEQYF. In DNA, the CDR3 is TGTGCCAGCACCCCCGGGGGGAACTACTACGAGCAGTACTTC.